These 9 T cell receptor beta chains share one sample of origin, sequenced in a study of shared clonotypes between healthy human individuals. Clones were sequenced by immunoSEQ multiplex PCR, and TCRdb holds only the in-frame ones, with some missing. The data contain more than 2 million clones, 85% to 95% of them singletons. Sequenced sample: naive CD4+ T cells sorted from blood. Subset here: CD45RA+ positively selected. The source is a man between 18 and 29 years old in good health.

This sequence joins TRBV6-5 and TRBJ1-1, with TRBD1 as a possible D gene (5 bases). CDR1 MNHEY and CDR2 SVGAGI come from the germline V gene. CDR3 size: 12 residues. V was trimmed by 1 base and J by 7 bases, leaving 7 bases between them. The CDR3 reads CASSYWRGEAFF. CDR3 DNA: TGTGCCAGCAGTTACTGGAGGGGTGAAGCTTTCTTT.

The table lists this clone with a few counts. Other DNA sequences in this specimen translate into the identical CDR3. This chain joins TRBV30 and TRBJ1-4; D is uncertain. The CDR3 totals 11 residues. V lost 0 bases, J lost 8 bases, and 4 bases lay in between. CDR1 is GTSNPN and CDR2 is SVGIG in the germline V gene (reference sequence). Written as DNA, the CDR3 is TGTGCCTGGAGTGTAGGGGAAAAACTGTTTTTT. Its translation is CAWSVGEKLFF. Full variable domain (remainder filled in from reference TRBV30 and TRBJ1-4): SQTIHQWPATLVQPVGSPLSLECTVEGTSNPNLYWYRQAAGRGLQLLFYSVGIGQISSEVPQNLSASRPQDRQFILSSKKLLLSDSGFYLCAWSVGEKLFFGSGTQLSVL.

The chain is built from TRBV2 and TRBJ2-7; D remains ambiguous. This CDR3 comprises 13 residues. Germline V gene data show CDR1 as SNHLY and CDR2 as FYNNEI. Trimming stripped 6 bases from V and 2 bases from J, with 11 bases between. The CDR3, as DNA: TGTGCCAGCAGGAGGTCACCGGCCTACGAGCAGTACTTC. It specifies CASRRSPAYEQYF.

The chain couples TRBV5-1 to TRBJ1-3; 9 bases map to TRBD1. V lost 0 bases and J lost 1; bases outside the gene matches: 2. The CDR3 runs 16 residues. Germline lookup yields CDR1 SGHRS and CDR2 YFSETQ. The CDR3 region has the DNA TGCGCCAGCAGCTTGGACAGGGGGCCATCTGGAAACACCATATATTTT. It translates to CASSLDRGPSGNTIYF.

The chain couples TRBV10-3 to TRBJ2-7; D uncertain. Looked up from germline, CDR1 is ENHRY and CDR2 is SYGVKD. Between the trimmed V and J ends, which lost 8 bases and 6 bases, there was a span of 17 bases. The CDR3 consists of 13 residues. CDR3 protein: CAIVVGFRSEQYF. CDR3 nucleotides: TGTGCCATCGTGGTTGGTTTTCGAAGCGAGCAGTACTTC.

The V gene is TRBV7-2, the J gene TRBJ2-7; a weak D match, TRBD2 (6 bases). The CDR3 has 13 residues. CDR1 SGHTA and CDR2 FQGNSA come from the germline V gene. The V end was cut by 1 base, the J end by 7 bases, with 11 bases between. The chain's CDR3 is CASSLGAAGEQYF. CDR3 nucleotides: TGTGCCAGCAGCTTAGGGGCGGCGGGGGAGCAGTACTTC.

The V call is TRBV19, the J call TRBJ1-2; D ambiguous. V dropped 1 base and J dropped 8 bases, with 5 bases sitting between them. CDR1 and CDR2 (germline): LNHDA, SQIVND (reference sequence). The CDR3 is 11 residues long. The CDR3 bases are TGTGCCAGTAGTATAGGTTGGGGCTACACCTTC. Residues: CASSIGWGYTF.

This chain connects TRBV2 to TRBJ2-7; D is uncertain. The CDR3 covers 14 residues. Germline V CDR1 and CDR2: SNHLY, FYNNEI. Trimming pared 5 bases from V and 2 bases from J, leaving 13 bases between. CDR3 residues: CASSLFGGTYEQYF. In nucleotides, the CDR3 is TGTGCCAGCAGTTTGTTTGGCGGTACCTACGAGCAGTACTTC.

The rearrangement joins TRBV6-5 to TRBJ1-6; 7 nucleotides align to TRBD1. The CDR3 is 13 residues long. Looked up from germline, CDR1 is MNHEY and CDR2 is SVGAGI. The V and J ends lost 6 bases and 6 bases, in that order; junction bases with no gene match: 2. The CDR3 reads CASSGTVNSPLHF. The CDR3 nucleotides are TGTGCCAGCAGCGGGACAGTTAATTCACCCCTCCACTTT.